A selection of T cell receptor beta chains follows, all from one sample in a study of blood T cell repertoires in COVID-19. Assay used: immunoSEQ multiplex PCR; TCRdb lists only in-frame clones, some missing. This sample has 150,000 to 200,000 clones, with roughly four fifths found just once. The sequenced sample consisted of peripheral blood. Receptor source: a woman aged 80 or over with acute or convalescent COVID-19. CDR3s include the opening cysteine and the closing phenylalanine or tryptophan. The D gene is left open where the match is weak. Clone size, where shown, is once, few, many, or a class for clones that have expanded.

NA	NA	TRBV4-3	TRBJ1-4	CASSQDPGIFATNEKLFF	TGCGCCAGCAGCCAAGATCCGGGAATTTTTGCAACTAATGAAAAACTGTTTTTT
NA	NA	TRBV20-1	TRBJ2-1	CSASVPTVLSYNEQFF	TGCAGTGCTAGTGTCCCGACAGTTCTCTCCTACAATGAGCAGTTCTTC
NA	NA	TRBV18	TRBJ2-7	CASSGNAYEQYF	TGTGCCAGCTCCGGGAACGCCTACGAGCAGTACTTC
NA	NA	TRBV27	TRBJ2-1	CASQLARSSYNEQFF	TGTGCCAGCCAACTTGCGCGTAGCTCCTACAATGAGCAGTTCTTC
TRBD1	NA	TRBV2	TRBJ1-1	CASSMDRGTEAFF	TGTGCCAGCAGTATGGACAGGGGCACTGAAGCTTTCTTT
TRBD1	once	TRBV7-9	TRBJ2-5	CASSLFTGGRDETQYF	TGTGCCAGCAGCCTATTTACAGGGGGCAGGGATGAGACCCAGTACTTC
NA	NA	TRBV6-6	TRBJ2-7	CASSRPGDRRIYF	TGTGCCAGCAGTCGCCCGGGGGATAGGAGGATATACTTC
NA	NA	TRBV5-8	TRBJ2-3	CASSWAGFTDTQYF	TGTGCCAGCAGCTGGGCGGGGTTTACAGATACGCAGTATTTT
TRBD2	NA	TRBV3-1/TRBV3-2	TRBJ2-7	CASSFKAGGYYEQYF	TGTGCCAGCAGCTTCAAAGCGGGGGGGTACTACGAGCAGTACTTC
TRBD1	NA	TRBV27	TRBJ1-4	CASSNRGRKGLLFF	TGTGCCAGCAGTAACAGGGGGCGTAAGGGGCTACTGTTTTTT
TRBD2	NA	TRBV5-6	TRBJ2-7	CASSWGGTYGSYEQYF	TGTGCCAGCAGCTGGGGAGGGACGTACGGCTCCTACGAGCAGTACTTC
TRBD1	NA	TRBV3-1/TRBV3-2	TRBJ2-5	CASSPGQGGRATQYF	TGTGCCAGCAGCCCTGGACAGGGGGGTCGTGCGACCCAGTACTTC
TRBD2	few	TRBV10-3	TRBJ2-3	CATSTSGSTDTQYF	TGTGCCACCTCGACTAGCGGAAGCACAGATACGCAGTATTTT
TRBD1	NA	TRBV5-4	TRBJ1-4	CASSFRRGQDEKLFF	TGTGCCAGCAGCTTTCGCAGGGGGCAGGATGAAAAACTGTTTTTT
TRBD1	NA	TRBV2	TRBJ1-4	CASSEAARGREKLFF	TGTGCCAGCAGTGAGGCCGCCAGGGGGCGAGAAAAACTGTTTTTT
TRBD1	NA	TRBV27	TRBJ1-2	CASSRGGVYGYTF	TGTGCCAGCAGCCGAGGGGGCGTCTATGGCTACACCTTC
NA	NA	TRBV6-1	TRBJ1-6	CASSELGGTVGSPLHF	TGTGCCAGCAGCGAACTTGGGGGGACGGTAGGATCACCCCTCCACTTT
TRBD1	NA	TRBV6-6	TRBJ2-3	CASSYSHTGGTDTQYF	TGTGCCAGCAGTTACTCCCACACAGGGGGCACAGATACGCAGTATTTT
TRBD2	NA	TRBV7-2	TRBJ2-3	CASSLGLASGGLAQYF	TGTGCCAGCAGCTTAGGCTTGGCTAGCGGGGGCCTCGCGCAGTATTTT
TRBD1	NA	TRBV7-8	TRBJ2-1	CASSLGTALSYNEQFF	TGTGCCAGCAGCTTGGGGACAGCTCTCTCCTACAATGAGCAGTTCTTC
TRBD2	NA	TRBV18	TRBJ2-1	CASSHTSATNNEQFF	TGTGCCAGCTCGCATACTAGCGCAACGAACAATGAGCAGTTCTTC
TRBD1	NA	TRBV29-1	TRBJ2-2	CSVKQGYTGELFF	TGCAGCGTAAAACAGGGGTACACCGGGGAGCTGTTTTTT
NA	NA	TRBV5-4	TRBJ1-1	CASSLGGLRTEAFF	TGTGCCAGCAGCCTGGGGGGGCTACGGACTGAAGCTTTCTTT